The clone carrying this T cell receptor beta chain has only one observation. Its antigen is as yet unknown. Profiling relied on immunoSEQ multiplex PCR, and the TCRdb table lists in-frame clones only, not all of them. The sample consists of over 8,500 clones, approximately 88% of them appearing once. These data are taken from a study of regulatory and conventional T cells in RAG deficiency. Regulatory T cells were sorted from blood as CD4+ CD25-high CD127-low cells. General observations from the study: In Omenn syndrome, sorted "Tregs" may be peripherally activated cells. Omenn patients showed >80% Treg-Tconv overlap and shorter CDR3 lengths. Shannon entropy fell and Simpson indices rose in RAG-deficient patients.

The same data also contributed to another study, on regulatory T cells. Per that study: Primers: 52 TRBV forward and 13 TRBJ reverse.

The sample comprised Tregs sorted from blood. The receptor was derived from a human donor in good health.

The CDR3 is CASSIDMNTEAFF. The CDR3 DNA reads TGTGCCAGCAGTATCGACATGAACACTGAAGCTTTCTTT. The gene calls are TRBV6-5 and TRBJ1-1, with no clear D. Germline V gene lookup returns CDR1 MNHEY and CDR2 SVGAGI. This CDR3 region has 13 residues. Trimming left V 5 bases short and J 0 bases short, with 7 bases between.